Reported below is one T cell receptor (beta chain). One entry per CDR3 protein, called by TCRdb with MiXCR from the 5' RACE reads. The sample lists 100,000 to 140,000 distinct CDR3 sequences, around 14% seen once, with roughly 40% in the top ten. This sample was included in a study of T-cell memory formation after mild COVID-19. Material: PBMCs or a T cell subset sorted from them (not recorded which). This TCR came from a man between 18 and 29 years old who had mild COVID-19 (a few samples of this study predate the infection). Cell type and time point are not known.

The CDR3 bases are TGTGCCAGTAGTATCACCGGGCCGGGTCAGCCCCAGCATTTT. It is translated as CASSITGPGQPQHF. This chain joins TRBV19 and TRBJ1-5, with D unclear. CDR1 and CDR2 (germline): LNHDA, SQIVND (reference sequence). The length of the CDR3 is 14 residues. V was trimmed by 3 bases and J by 6 bases, leaving 12 bases between them.